Listed below are T cell receptor beta chains from one sample, sequenced in a study of CD8+ T cells in alopecia areata. Produced via immunoSEQ multiplex PCR; TCRdb's table is partial and in-frame only. Here the sample spans around 120,000 clones, about 59% being singletons. The sequencing used CD4+ T cells sorted from blood, collected at week 4, from a patient treated with tofacitinib. The receptors come from a human donor with alopecia areata. Both conserved end residues are part of each CDR3. Fields, in order: clone size, J gene, D gene, V gene, CDR3 protein, CDR3 DNA. A D gene is named only where the DNA matches it firmly. Size is stated for part of the rows, as once, few or many counts, or as a class when the clone is expanded.

clone_size: NA; j_call: TRBJ2-1; d_call: TRBD2; v_call: TRBV29-1; cdr3_aa: CSVERGSSYNEQFF; cdr3_nt: TGCAGCGTTGAGCGGGGGAGCTCCTACAATGAGCAGTTCTTC
clone_size: NA; j_call: TRBJ1-5; d_call: NA; v_call: TRBV30; cdr3_aa: CAWSLRGNQPQHF; cdr3_nt: TGTGCCTGGAGTCTTCGGGGCAATCAGCCCCAGCATTTT
clone_size: NA; j_call: TRBJ1-4; d_call: NA; v_call: TRBV5-1; cdr3_aa: CASSLYRGSTLFF; cdr3_nt: TGCGCCAGCAGCTTGTATCGGGGCTCAACGCTGTTTTTT
clone_size: NA; j_call: TRBJ2-3; d_call: NA; v_call: TRBV7-2; cdr3_aa: CASSLVADTQYF; cdr3_nt: TGTGCCAGCAGCTTAGTCGCCGATACGCAGTATTTT
clone_size: NA; j_call: TRBJ2-4; d_call: TRBD1; v_call: TRBV2; cdr3_aa: CASSEGGTGENIQYF; cdr3_nt: TGTGCCAGCAGTGAAGGGGGGACAGGGGAAAACATTCAGTACTTC
clone_size: NA; j_call: TRBJ2-3; d_call: NA; v_call: TRBV11-2; cdr3_aa: CASSLGSTDTQYF; cdr3_nt: TGTGCCAGCAGCTTAGGTAGCACAGATACGCAGTATTTT
clone_size: NA; j_call: TRBJ2-3; d_call: NA; v_call: TRBV27; cdr3_aa: CASSELNSDTQYF; cdr3_nt: TGTGCCAGCAGCGAACTGAATTCAGATACGCAGTATTTT
clone_size: few; j_call: TRBJ2-5; d_call: NA; v_call: TRBV29-1; cdr3_aa: CSVEDPRRKETQYF; cdr3_nt: TGCAGCGTTGAAGACCCTCGTCGGAAAGAGACCCAGTACTTC
clone_size: NA; j_call: TRBJ2-2; d_call: NA; v_call: TRBV2; cdr3_aa: CASSEDGGELFF; cdr3_nt: TGTGCCAGCAGTGAAGATGGCGGGGAGCTGTTTTTT
clone_size: NA; j_call: TRBJ2-1; d_call: NA; v_call: TRBV25-1; cdr3_aa: CASSEKDGTWHYNEQFF; cdr3_nt: TGTGCCAGCAGTGAAAAAGACGGGACTTGGCACTACAATGAGCAGTTCTTC
clone_size: few; j_call: TRBJ1-1; d_call: NA; v_call: TRBV5-1; cdr3_aa: CASSPGQNDHEAFF; cdr3_nt: TGCGCCAGCAGCCCCGGACAGAATGATCATGAAGCTTTCTTT